The T cell receptor beta chain described here comes from a study of shared clonotypes between healthy human individuals. Findings and limits, study-wide: Only blood was sampled; tissue repertoires likely differ. How much donors shared clonotypes was expected to be affected by sequencing depth.

J lost 6 bases, V lost 0 bases, and 8 bases had no gene match. From germline, CDR1 is SGDLS and CDR2 YYNGEE. The CDR3 runs 16 residues. Worth noting for this clone: Its antigen is still unknown.

In replicate PCRs of sorted subsets, about 190 ng DNA, approximately 30,000 T cell genomes, was used. Measured with immunoSEQ multiplex PCR; TCRdb has only the in-frame clones, and not every one. The sample lists some 690,000 clones, about 92% occurring once. Free of recent acute infections or vaccinations, the donors were healthy HIV-negative adults. The chain couples TRBV9 to TRBJ2-1, with 8 bases aligning to TRBD2. Sequencing was performed on memory CD8+ T cells from PBMCs. Described subset: CD45RO+ cells pooled with CCR7-negative TemRA cells. The TCR was taken from a man younger than 30 in good health. Some clones in this sample may be carry-over from other donors' samples. As DNA, the CDR3 is TGTGCCAGCAGCGTAGTTGCGGGAGGCCTTCTCAATGAGCAGTTCTTC. It specifies CASSVVAGGLLNEQFF.